This TCR beta chain was sequenced in a study of cytomegalovirus exposure and HLA in healthy donors. Overall study findings and caveats: There were some public TCRs occurring in many donors, but most TCR sequences were rare.

The CDR3 loop spans 14 amino acids. V lost 5 bases to trimming and J lost 5 bases, with 14 bases between them. Germline CDR1 and CDR2: SGHVS and FQNEAQ. In regard to this clone: Its specificity is not known.

It was with 60 Vbeta and 13 Jbeta primers that the PCR ran. The assay was immunoSEQ multiplex PCR, and TCRdb's table has in-frame clones only and misses some. The sample records approximately 140,000 clones, approximately 88% being singletons. The chain carries TRBV7-8 and TRBJ2-3; tentative D call: TRBD2 (5 bases). The receptor comes from a woman in her thirties or forties in good health and CMV-seronegative. The sequenced sample consisted of PBMCs. CDR3 DNA sequence: TGTGCCAGCAGCGACGGGGTGCGGGTAGATACGCAGTATTTT. Translating it yields CASSDGVRVDTQYF. Drawing the rest from reference TRBV7-8 and TRBJ2-3, the complete variable domain is GAGVSQSPRYKVAKRGQDVALRCDPISGHVSLFWYQQALGQGPEFLTYFQNEAQLDKSGLPSDRFFAERPEGSVSTLKIQRTQQEDSAVYLCASSDGVRVDTQYFGPGTRLTVL.